This TCR beta chain was captured in a study of CD8 T cells in ankylosing spondylitis. A few counts support this clonotype. What it recognizes is unknown. Study-level findings and limits: Matched synovial fluid from ankylosing spondylitis patients was reported to be enriched for disease-linked clones. Made up of eight highly homologous variants, a TCR beta motif appeared characteristic of ankylosing spondylitis blood.

Generation of TCR beta libraries employed quantitative 5'-RACE incorporating molecular barcodes. A single record per CDR3 protein comes from TCRdb applying MiXCR to the 5' RACE reads. The sample records roughly 440,000 distinct CDR3 sequences, roughly 17% being singletons. The CDR3 contains 14 residues. The germline CDR1 and CDR2 sequences are MNHNS and SASEGT. The V end was cut by 5 bases, the J end by 7 bases, with 14 bases between. The chain links TRBV6-1 to TRBJ1-4, with a possible D match to TRBD1 (6 bases). The sample consisted of blood, either unsorted or a sorted T cell fraction (not recorded which). This TCR came from a male donor with ankylosing spondylitis. CDR3 sequence (DNA): TGTGCCAGCAGTACCACAGGGATGGGTGAAAAACTGTTTTTT. It yields the protein CASSTTGMGEKLFF.